Listed below are T cell receptor beta chains from one sample, sequenced in a study of shared clonotypes between healthy human individuals. Produced via immunoSEQ multiplex PCR; TCRdb's table is partial and in-frame only. The sample has around 2.3 million clones, almost 96% seen once. Specimen: naive CD4+ T cells sorted from blood. Receptors originate from a young man in good health. Both conserved end residues are part of each CDR3. The order of the fields is J gene, D gene, CDR3 length, V gene, CDR3 protein. D genes are given only for firm matches.

j_call: TRBJ2-7; d_call: .; cdr3_length: 13; v_call: TRBV21-1; cdr3_aa: CASSKEDPYEQYF
j_call: TRBJ2-5; d_call: .; cdr3_length: 13; v_call: TRBV5-1; cdr3_aa: CASSLLDKETQYF
j_call: TRBJ2-3; d_call: TRBD2; cdr3_length: 16; v_call: TRBV10-3; cdr3_aa: CAISDGGGRAKDTQYF
j_call: TRBJ2-3; d_call: TRBD1; cdr3_length: 15; v_call: TRBV5-1; cdr3_aa: CASSSGQGRLDTQYF
j_call: TRBJ2-1; d_call: TRBD2; cdr3_length: 17; v_call: TRBV7-2; cdr3_aa: CASSPPGRLSSYNEQFF
j_call: TRBJ2-2; d_call: TRBD2; cdr3_length: 15; v_call: TRBV5-1; cdr3_aa: CASSLEAGGTGELFF
j_call: TRBJ1-6; d_call: .; cdr3_length: 13; v_call: TRBV7-9; cdr3_aa: CAITWQGTSPLHF
j_call: TRBJ1-3; d_call: .; cdr3_length: 16; v_call: TRBV6-1; cdr3_aa: CASSESRQPSGNTIYF
j_call: TRBJ2-2; d_call: TRBD1; cdr3_length: 14; v_call: TRBV6-5; cdr3_aa: CASRRQGSTGELFF
j_call: TRBJ2-3; d_call: TRBD2; cdr3_length: 16; v_call: TRBV13; cdr3_aa: CASSLASGGAADTQYF
j_call: TRBJ2-6; d_call: TRBD1; cdr3_length: 17; v_call: TRBV28; cdr3_aa: CASSLWTGPVGANVLTF
j_call: TRBJ2-3; d_call: TRBD2; cdr3_length: 13; v_call: TRBV6-1; cdr3_aa: CASRAGTTDTQYF
j_call: TRBJ2-2; d_call: TRBD2; cdr3_length: 17; v_call: TRBV7-9; cdr3_aa: CASSKSGLAGATGELFF
j_call: TRBJ2-5; d_call: TRBD1; cdr3_length: 16; v_call: TRBV6-5; cdr3_aa: CASSYRRGQGQETQYF
j_call: TRBJ1-6; d_call: TRBD1; cdr3_length: 15; v_call: TRBV25-1; cdr3_aa: CASSDLDRDNSPLHF
j_call: TRBJ2-3; d_call: TRBD2; cdr3_length: 18; v_call: TRBV7-3; cdr3_aa: CASSPWPLAAGRTDTQYF
j_call: TRBJ2-5; d_call: .; cdr3_length: 13; v_call: TRBV5-1; cdr3_aa: CASSLAPPETQYF
j_call: TRBJ1-5; d_call: .; cdr3_length: 14; v_call: TRBV27; cdr3_aa: CASSLKGSNQPQHF
j_call: TRBJ2-1; d_call: TRBD1; cdr3_length: 14; v_call: TRBV6-1; cdr3_aa: CASRRQGGGNEQFF
j_call: TRBJ2-5; d_call: TRBD2; cdr3_length: 14; v_call: TRBV5-1; cdr3_aa: CASSASGRSETQYF
j_call: TRBJ2-2; d_call: TRBD1; cdr3_length: 15; v_call: TRBV29-1; cdr3_aa: CSVTGTAANTGELFF
j_call: TRBJ1-5; d_call: .; cdr3_length: 13; v_call: TRBV28; cdr3_aa: CASSFRDAKPQHF
j_call: TRBJ2-4; d_call: TRBD2; cdr3_length: 16; v_call: TRBV23-1; cdr3_aa: CASTQPRGGAKNIQYF
j_call: TRBJ1-3; d_call: TRBD1; cdr3_length: 16; v_call: TRBV10-3; cdr3_aa: CAISDYQGAAGNTIYF
j_call: TRBJ2-2; d_call: TRBD1; cdr3_length: 20; v_call: TRBV5-1; cdr3_aa: CASSLVVRTGRTANTGELFF
j_call: TRBJ2-7; d_call: .; cdr3_length: 14; v_call: TRBV5-6; cdr3_aa: CASSFEAEPYEQYF
j_call: TRBJ1-6; d_call: .; cdr3_length: 17; v_call: TRBV18; cdr3_aa: CASSAPGALVNNSPLHF
j_call: TRBJ1-4; d_call: TRBD1; cdr3_length: 14; v_call: TRBV5-4; cdr3_aa: CASRKDRVDEKLFF
j_call: TRBJ2-7; d_call: TRBD2; cdr3_length: 16; v_call: TRBV30; cdr3_aa: CAWSVNGLAGDYEQYF
j_call: TRBJ2-6; d_call: TRBD1; cdr3_length: 13; v_call: TRBV19; cdr3_aa: CASSHRDRHVLTF
j_call: TRBJ2-2; d_call: TRBD2; cdr3_length: 16; v_call: TRBV4-1; cdr3_aa: CASSQESAGGIGELFF
j_call: TRBJ1-5; d_call: .; cdr3_length: 17; v_call: TRBV6-4; cdr3_aa: CASSVCLPGYGNQPQHF
j_call: TRBJ2-7; d_call: TRBD1; cdr3_length: 15; v_call: TRBV7-2; cdr3_aa: CASSLVGTEYYEQYF
j_call: TRBJ2-5; d_call: TRBD1; cdr3_length: 14; v_call: TRBV27; cdr3_aa: CASRPGTGMETQYF
j_call: TRBJ2-7; d_call: .; cdr3_length: 16; v_call: TRBV11-2; cdr3_aa: CASSLAAGAGPYEQYF
j_call: TRBJ2-7; d_call: TRBD2; cdr3_length: 14; v_call: TRBV7-2; cdr3_aa: CASSRVLAGAEQYF
j_call: TRBJ2-7; d_call: .; cdr3_length: 11; v_call: TRBV30; cdr3_aa: CAWSVAREQYF
j_call: TRBJ1-6; d_call: .; cdr3_length: 18; v_call: TRBV7-2; cdr3_aa: CASRPGERVRAYNSPLHF
j_call: TRBJ2-3; d_call: .; cdr3_length: 15; v_call: TRBV5-1; cdr3_aa: CASSPGPTGPDTQYF
j_call: TRBJ2-7; d_call: .; cdr3_length: 14; v_call: TRBV5-6; cdr3_aa: CASSWGTYSYEQYF
j_call: TRBJ2-7; d_call: .; cdr3_length: 14; v_call: TRBV7-6; cdr3_aa: CASSLQGTDYEQYF
j_call: TRBJ1-3; d_call: TRBD1; cdr3_length: 15; v_call: TRBV5-1; cdr3_aa: CASSSGTGQGNTIYF
j_call: TRBJ2-7; d_call: .; cdr3_length: 15; v_call: TRBV6-5; cdr3_aa: CASSYASGWGYEQYF
j_call: TRBJ1-4; d_call: .; cdr3_length: 13; v_call: TRBV7-2; cdr3_aa: CASSLPPSEKLFF
j_call: TRBJ2-5; d_call: .; cdr3_length: 13; v_call: TRBV7-9; cdr3_aa: CASSFAGWATQYF
j_call: TRBJ2-4; d_call: TRBD1; cdr3_length: 15; v_call: TRBV5-8; cdr3_aa: CASQRTGAAKNIQYF
j_call: TRBJ2-5; d_call: TRBD2; cdr3_length: 13; v_call: TRBV28; cdr3_aa: CASSGGAQETQYF
j_call: TRBJ2-5; d_call: .; cdr3_length: 11; v_call: TRBV6-5; cdr3_aa: CASGQGETQYF
j_call: TRBJ2-3; d_call: TRBD2; cdr3_length: 15; v_call: TRBV5-8; cdr3_aa: CASGKGLGGLDTQYF
j_call: TRBJ2-7; d_call: .; cdr3_length: 15; v_call: TRBV5-6; cdr3_aa: CASTPGRQGYYEQYF
j_call: TRBJ2-7; d_call: TRBD1; cdr3_length: 15; v_call: TRBV7-3; cdr3_aa: CASSPGQGNSYEQYF
j_call: TRBJ2-1; d_call: TRBD2; cdr3_length: 16; v_call: TRBV15; cdr3_aa: CATSERTSGGANEQFF
j_call: TRBJ1-4; d_call: .; cdr3_length: 13; v_call: TRBV5-6; cdr3_aa: CASSVTGTQKLFF
j_call: TRBJ1-2; d_call: .; cdr3_length: 13; v_call: TRBV21-1; cdr3_aa: CASSCSDSSGYTF